The 27 T cell receptor beta chains below were found in one sample sequenced in a study of T cell responses to AZD1222 COVID-19 vaccine. Measured with immunoSEQ multiplex PCR; TCRdb has only the in-frame clones, and not every one. The top ten clones hold 6.6% of a sample with 130,000 or so clones, roughly 94% of them seen once. Sample: peripheral blood, taken on day 0 of AZD1222 vaccination. Source of these receptors: an adult in good health.

This clone has a handful of counts. The chain has TRBV19 and TRBJ1-3; D possibly corresponds to TRBD1 (5 bases). Trimming shortened V by 7 bases and J by 0 bases, and 10 bases separated the two germline ends. The CDR3 runs to 14 residues. The V gene's germline CDR1 is LNHDA and CDR2 SQIVND (reference sequence). In DNA form, the CDR3 reads TGTGCCAGTACCGGGACCCACTCTGGAAACACCATATATTTT. This sequence encodes CASTGTHSGNTIYF.

The CDR3 is CASSRGQLFGYTF. The DNA of the CDR3 is TGTGCCAGCAGCCGCGGACAGCTGTTCGGCTACACCTTC. The gene calls are TRBV6-5 and TRBJ1-2, with D possibly TRBD1 on 6 matching bases. Trimming stripped 6 bases from V and 8 bases from J, with 16 bases between. From germline, CDR1 is MNHEY and CDR2 SVGAGI. This CDR3 is 13 amino acids long.

This chain connects TRBV30 to TRBJ1-4, with D maybe TRBD1 (6 bases). CDR1 is GTSNPN and CDR2 is SVGIG in the germline V gene (reference sequence). Deletions cut 2 bases from V and 8 bases from J, with 12 bases between. The CDR3 is made up of 13 amino acids. The CDR3 spells CAWSNRVGEKLFF. The CDR3 region has the DNA TGTGCCTGGAGTAACAGGGTTGGCGAAAAACTGTTTTTT.

The chain links TRBV19 to TRBJ1-5; TRBD1 matches at 10 bases. The CDR3 has 14 residues. J gave up 3 bases and V 5 bases, and 1 base lay outside the gene matches. CDR1 and CDR2 from the germline V gene are LNHDA and SQIVND (reference sequence). The CDR3 loop is CASSGTGANQPQHF. CDR3 coding DNA: TGTGCCAGTAGTGGGACAGGGGCCAATCAGCCCCAGCATTTT.

The rearrangement links TRBV5-4 to TRBJ2-3; no firm D call. V was cut by 8 bases and J by 3 bases, with 19 bases left in between. This CDR3 region has 15 residues. Germline values: CDR1 SGHNT, CDR2 YYREEE (reference sequence). In DNA, the CDR3 is TGTGCCAGTTCCCTGGGTGCGGTGTGGACAGATACGCAGTATTTT. As protein: CASSLGAVWTDTQYF.

This rearrangement joins TRBV20-1 to TRBJ1-1; D is uncertain. CDR3 length: 11 amino acids. Trimming stripped 4 bases from V and 10 bases from J, with 13 bases between. Per the germline V gene, CDR1 is DFQATT and CDR2 is SNEGSKA (reference sequence). CDR3 loop: CSAKKESAAFF. CDR3 DNA sequence: TGCAGTGCTAAGAAGGAATCTGCAGCTTTCTTT.

J is TRBJ2-3 and V is TRBV9; D perhaps matches TRBD2 (5 bases). This CDR3 is built from 15 residues. V was trimmed by 1 base and J by 0 bases, leaving 9 bases between them. Germline V gene lookup returns CDR1 SGDLS and CDR2 YYNGEE. CDR3 sequence: CASSVRLSSTDTQYF. In DNA form, the CDR3 reads TGTGCCAGCAGCGTAAGACTATCCAGCACAGATACGCAGTATTTT.

The sample holds a few counts of this clone. The J gene is TRBJ2-7, the V gene TRBV30; D is uncertain. V was clipped by 3 bases and J by 3 bases, with 18 bases between them. The CDR3 spans 15 residues. Germline CDR1 reads GTSNPN; CDR2 reads SVGIG (reference sequence). CDR3 sequence: CAWSPIVGNFYEQYF. The CDR3 region has the DNA TGTGCCTGGAGCCCGATTGTCGGAAACTTCTACGAGCAGTACTTC. Supplemented by reference TRBV30 and TRBJ2-7, the full variable domain reads SQTIHQWPATLVQPVGSPLSLECTVEGTSNPNLYWYRQAAGRGLQLLFYSVGIGQISSEVPQNLSASRPQDRQFILSSKKLLLSDSGFYLCAWSPIVGNFYEQYFGPGTRLTVT.

The rearrangement uses TRBV5-4 and TRBJ1-2; 10 positions match TRBD1. The CDR3 runs 14 residues. Germline V gives CDR1 SGHNT, CDR2 YYREEE (reference sequence). V was pared by 4 bases and J by 5 bases, with 5 bases of the junction left unmatched. The DNA for the CDR3 is TGTGCCAGCAGCAAGGGGACAGGGGCGTATGGCTACACCTTC. Its translation is CASSKGTGAYGYTF.

The J gene is TRBJ1-1, the V gene TRBV15, with 7 bases lining up with TRBD1. V dropped 0 bases and J dropped 7; count of bases not matched to a gene: 5. Per germline, CDR1 LNHNV and CDR2 YYDKDF (reference sequence). This CDR3 is 14 amino acids long. CDR3 sequence (DNA): TGTGCCACCAGCAGAGATGCGGCAGGGGGTGAAGCTTTCTTT. It encodes CATSRDAAGGEAFF.

This chain links TRBV4-2 with TRBJ1-3; D perhaps matches TRBD1 (5 bases). This CDR3 comprises 16 residues. CDR1 is LGHNA and CDR2 is YNFKEQ in the germline V gene. Trimming took off 0 bases at V and 4 bases at J, with 13 bases between the two ends. CDR3 sequence reads: CASSQDGGGAGNTIYF. CDR3 nucleotide sequence: TGTGCCAGCAGCCAAGATGGCGGGGGAGCAGGAAACACCATATATTTT.

In its sample, this clone was seen once. V and J are TRBV25-1 and TRBJ1-4, with 8 nucleotides matching TRBD1. This CDR3 contains 16 residues. V shed 3 bases and J 6 bases; nucleotides not matched to a gene: 9. CDR1 is MGHDK, CDR2 SYGVNS, per germline. The CDR3 here is CASSDLGQGLDEKLFF. The CDR3 DNA sequence: TGTGCCAGCAGTGATCTCGGACAGGGTCTTGATGAAAAACTGTTTTTT. Full variable domain (outside the CDR3, taken from reference TRBV25-1 and TRBJ1-4): EADIYQTPRYLVIGTGKKITLECSQTMGHDKMYWYQQDPGMELHLIHYSYGVNSTEKGDLSSESTVSRIRTEHFPLTLESARPSHTSQYLCASSDLGQGLDEKLFFGSGTQLSVL.

The chain carries TRBV4-3 and TRBJ2-7; D is unclear. The germline V gene encodes CDR1 LGHNA and CDR2 YSLEER. This CDR3 region has 14 residues. V lost 0 bases and J lost 4, with 10 bases in between. The CDR3 sequence is CASSQEAILYEQYF. CDR3 in DNA: TGCGCCAGCAGCCAAGAGGCGATTCTTTACGAGCAGTACTTC.

The chain recombines TRBV29-1 with TRBJ1-2, with D hard to call. The V and J ends lost 3 bases and 2 bases respectively, with 7 bases between them. There are 12 residues in the CDR3. Per the germline V gene, CDR1 is SQVTM and CDR2 is ANQGSEA. The CDR3 region is CSVERGNYGYTF. DNA of the CDR3: TGCAGCGTTGAGCGGGGAAACTATGGCTACACCTTC.

The chain joins TRBV12-3 or TRBV12-4 to TRBJ1-2; the D is unclear. V lost 7 bases and J lost 7, with 16 bases in between. This CDR3 has 13 amino acids. In DNA form, the CDR3 reads TGTGCCAGCACCCTGGACCCACACGGTGGCTACACCTTC. Protein product: CASTLDPHGGYTF.

The genes are TRBV5-1 and TRBJ1-3; TRBD1 matches 8 bases. The V gene end was trimmed by 0 bases and the J gene end by 6 bases; junction bases not matched to a gene: 8. The CDR3 has 16 amino acids. CDR1 and CDR2 (germline): SGHRS, YFSETQ. CDR3 in amino acids: CASSLETGGRVNTIYF. CDR3 nucleotides: TGCGCCAGCAGCTTGGAAACAGGGGGTAGGGTAAACACCATATATTTT.

The chain couples TRBV30 to TRBJ1-2, with TRBD1 matching over 9 bases. CDR1 GTSNPN and CDR2 SVGIG come from the germline V gene (reference sequence). V lost 0 bases, J lost 8 bases, and 4 bases stayed unmatched. This CDR3 region has 13 residues. The CDR3 DNA reads TGTGCCTGGAGTGTACAGGGGGCTGGGGGCTACACCTTC. Protein sequence: CAWSVQGAGGYTF.

The chain joins TRBV11-2 to TRBJ1-1, with D unresolved. Germline values: CDR1 SGHAT, CDR2 FQNNGV. The CDR3 is 13 amino acids. Trimming shortened V by 4 bases and J by 3 bases, and 9 bases separated the two germline ends. CDR3 loop: CASSSTLDTEAFF. CDR3 DNA sequence: TGTGCCAGCAGCTCCACGCTGGACACTGAAGCTTTCTTT.

The CDR3 is CATTFQGGSTEAFF. The CDR3 DNA reads TGTGCCACCACGTTCCAGGGGGGATCCACTGAAGCTTTCTTT. The V gene is TRBV7-9, the J gene TRBJ1-1, with 7 bases aligning to TRBD1. The CDR3 spans 14 residues. Looked up from germline, CDR1 is SEHNR and CDR2 is FQNEAQ (reference sequence). V lost 10 bases, J lost 4 bases, and 12 bases stayed unmatched.

The rearrangement links TRBV30 to TRBJ1-2; D not resolved. V lost 4 bases, J lost 8 bases, and 11 bases lay in between. Per the germline V gene, CDR1 is GTSNPN and CDR2 is SVGIG (reference sequence). The CDR3 length is 11 residues. CDR3 sequence reads: CAWTPLMGYTF. The CDR3 coding sequence is TGTGCCTGGACCCCGCTCATGGGCTACACCTTC.

The chain recombines TRBV4-1 with TRBJ2-7; 7 nucleotides line up with TRBD1. The CDR3 is 16 residues long. Trimming cost V 3 bases and J 1 base; bases outside gene matches: 9. CDR1 MGHRA and CDR2 YSYEKL come from the germline V gene. The CDR3, as DNA: TGCGCCAGCAGCCAGGGACAGAACAGGAATTCCTACGAGCAGTACTTC. Translating gives CASSQGQNRNSYEQYF.

The chain carries TRBV15 and TRBJ1-2; the D is unclear. Trimming cost V 3 bases and J 5 bases, with 10 bases left between them. From germline, CDR1 is LNHNV and CDR2 YYDKDF (reference sequence). This CDR3 has 13 amino acids. CDR3 residues: CATSSRALYGYTF. CDR3 sequence (DNA): TGTGCCACCAGCAGCCGCGCATTGTATGGCTACACCTTC.

The rearrangement links TRBV27 to TRBJ1-6; a weak D match, TRBD1 (5 bases). Germline CDR1 is MNHEY and CDR2 is SMNVEV (reference sequence). Trimming pared 3 bases from V and 10 bases from J, leaving 16 bases between. This CDR3 contains 15 residues. The CDR3 here is CASSFSPQGDSPLHF. CDR3 in DNA: TGTGCCAGCAGTTTCTCACCCCAGGGTGACTCACCCCTCCACTTT.

This chain links TRBV19 with TRBJ1-1; no reliable D call. CDR3 length: 14 residues. Germline V gene data show CDR1 as LNHDA and CDR2 as SQIVND (reference sequence). The V and J ends lost 0 bases and 1 base respectively, with 6 bases between them. CDR3 sequence (DNA): TGTGCCAGTAGTATAGAAATTGGGAACACTGAAGCTTTCTTT. Translating it yields CASSIEIGNTEAFF. Looking up the rest from reference TRBV19 and TRBJ1-1 gives the full variable domain: DGGITQSPKYLFRKEGQNVTLSCEQNLNHDAMYWYRQDPGQGLRLIYYSQIVNDFQKGDIAEGYSVSREKKESFPLTVTSAQKNPTAFYLCASSIEIGNTEAFFGQGTRLTVV.

The V and J genes are TRBV18 and TRBJ1-2; weak D call: TRBD1 (5 bases). This CDR3 spans 14 amino acids. Germline lookup yields CDR1 KGHSH and CDR2 LQKENI. Trimming pared 3 bases from V and 3 bases from J, leaving 11 bases between. This chain's CDR3 is CASSPAGTYYGYTF. The CDR3, as DNA: TGTGCCAGCTCACCGGCAGGGACCTACTATGGCTACACCTTC. Looking up the rest from reference TRBV18 and TRBJ1-2 gives the full variable domain: NAGVMQNPRHLVRRRGQEARLRCSPMKGHSHVYWYRQLPEEGLKFMVYLQKENIIDESGMPKERFSAEFPKEGPSILRIQQVVRGDSAAYFCASSPAGTYYGYTFGSGTRLTVV.

This chain links TRBV5-4 with TRBJ1-1; D is unclear. The germline gives CDR1 SGHNT, CDR2 YYREEE (reference sequence). Trimming stripped 2 bases from V and 3 bases from J, with 2 bases between. This CDR3 has 11 amino acids. The CDR3, as DNA: TGTGCCAGCAGCTTTCACACTGAAGCTTTCTTT. It is translated as CASSFHTEAFF. Together with reference TRBV5-4 and TRBJ1-1, the CDR3 gives the full variable domain: ETGVTQSPTHLIKTRGQQVTLRCSSQSGHNTVSWYQQALGQGPQFIFQYYREEENGRGNFPPRFSGLQFPNYSSELNVNALELDDSALYLCASSFHTEAFFGQGTRLTVV.

V is TRBV6-5 and J is TRBJ1-4; no clear D gene. Per germline, CDR1 MNHEY and CDR2 SVGAGI. V was pared by 2 bases and J by 0 bases, with 10 bases between. CDR3 size: 16 residues. Here the CDR3 DNA reads TGTGCCAGCAGTTACGGTGGTAGAGCAACTAATGAAAAACTGTTTTTT. Its protein is CASSYGGRATNEKLFF.